These 2 T cell receptor beta chains originate from one sample sequenced in a study of blood T cells in healthy people across ages. Combining a sample-barcoded 5' primer with a J-beta primer mix, a second PCR ran for 7 to 11 cycles. TCRdb re-analysed the 5' RACE reads in MiXCR, keeping a single row per CDR3 protein. The sample has roughly 1.4 million distinct CDR3 sequences, roughly 59% seen once. Sequencing input: blood. The receptors derive from a man aged 18 to 35 in good health.

J is TRBJ2-3 and V is TRBV29-1; no reliable D call. Deletions cut 1 base from V and 6 bases from J, with 5 bases between. CDR3 length: 11 residues. Germline lookup yields CDR1 SQVTM and CDR2 ANQGSEA. The CDR3 loop reads CSVEGRDTQYF. As DNA, the CDR3 is TGCAGCGTTGAAGGGCGGGATACGCAGTATTTT.

The chain carries TRBV5-1 and TRBJ2-5, with unresolved D. This CDR3 has 14 amino acids. Germline V gene data show CDR1 as SGHRS and CDR2 as YFSETQ. V was trimmed by 0 bases and J by 5 bases, leaving 11 bases between them. The CDR3 nucleotides read TGCGCCAGCAGCTTGGACGTGGTCACGGAGACCCAGTACTTC. It is translated as CASSLDVVTETQYF.